This T cell receptor beta chain was captured by sequencing in a study of T cell responses to AZD1222 COVID-19 vaccine. Findings of the study overall: Unmutated variant regions are reportedly targeted by nearly half of spike-specific TCRs. Dominant at 160-218 and 743-854, vaccine-associated CD4 TCRs also spanned spike.

As regards this clone: What it recognizes is unknown.

This table comes from immunoSEQ multiplex PCR, and its TCRdb copy is limited to in-frame clones, with some not included. The data show approximately 190,000 clones, approximately 90% seen once. Trimming shortened V by 0 bases and J by 3 bases, and 8 bases separated the two germline ends. The CDR3 contains 14 residues. Looked up from germline, CDR1 is SGHTA and CDR2 is FQGNSA. The gene calls are TRBV7-2 and TRBJ1-2; no clear D gene. The sequences come from peripheral blood, collected 28 days after the second dose of the MenACWY control vaccine. The sequence came from an adult who received the MenACWY meningococcal vaccine as a control. CDR3 sequence: CASSLAVVDYGYTF. The CDR3 nucleotides read TGTGCCAGCAGCTTAGCGGTAGTGGACTATGGCTACACCTTC. The full variable domain, rest sourced from reference TRBV7-2 and TRBJ1-2, is GAGVSQSPSNKVTEKGKDVELRCDPISGHTALYWYRQSLGQGLEFLIYFQGNSAPDKSGLPSDRFSAERTGGSVSTLTIQRTQQEDSAVYLCASSLAVVDYGYTFGSGTRLTVV.